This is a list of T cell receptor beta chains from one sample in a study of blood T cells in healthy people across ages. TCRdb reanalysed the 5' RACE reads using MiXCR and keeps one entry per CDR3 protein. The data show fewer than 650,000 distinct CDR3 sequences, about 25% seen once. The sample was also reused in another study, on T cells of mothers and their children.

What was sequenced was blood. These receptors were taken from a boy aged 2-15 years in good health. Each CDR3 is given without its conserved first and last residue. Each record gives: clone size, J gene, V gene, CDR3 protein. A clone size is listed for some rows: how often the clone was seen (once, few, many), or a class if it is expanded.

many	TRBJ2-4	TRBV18	ASSGRQGLAKNIQY
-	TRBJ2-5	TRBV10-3	AISRTSGRRYGQY
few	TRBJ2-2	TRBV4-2	ASSQVPGGAPGELF
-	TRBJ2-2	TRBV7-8	ASSLVRGPGQGNTGELF
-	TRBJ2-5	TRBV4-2	ASRGFGLAGAETQY
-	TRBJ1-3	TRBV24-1	ATSPGDEAGNTIY
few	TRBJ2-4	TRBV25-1	ASSSRDKNIQY
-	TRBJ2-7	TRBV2	ASSEVVAGDYSYEQY
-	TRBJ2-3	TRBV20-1	SVAPEEDTQY
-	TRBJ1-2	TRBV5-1	ASSGKQGPYGYT